A single sample is the source of the 2 T cell receptor beta chains below, sequenced in a study of control samples from healthy donors and cancer patients. Here immunoSEQ multiplex PCR was the method, and the copy in TCRdb shows in-frame clones only, minus some. Seen here are over 200,000 clones, over 75% observed once, and the top ten hold roughly 14%. The sample comprised PBMCs. These receptors originate from a woman aged 55 to 70 with lung cancer.

This chain's CDR3 is CASSARTAGGYEQYF. The CDR3 DNA reads TGTGCCAGCAGTGCAAGGACAGCGGGGGGCTACGAGCAGTACTTC. The chain recombines TRBV2 with TRBJ2-7; 9 bases match TRBD2. From germline, CDR1 is SNHLY and CDR2 FYNNEI. Unmatched junction bases numbered 7, after V lost 4 bases and J lost 3 bases. This CDR3 region has 15 residues.

This clone was detected once. V is TRBV2 and J is TRBJ2-5; TRBD2 aligns across 8 bases. Germline CDR1 is SNHLY and CDR2 is FYNNEI. This CDR3 comprises 15 residues. Trimming at V came to 8 bases and at J to 1 base, leaving 9 bases not matched to a gene. CDR3 sequence: CASGGSGASQETQYF. The CDR3 nucleotides read TGTGCCAGCGGAGGTAGCGGGGCATCCCAAGAGACCCAGTACTTC.